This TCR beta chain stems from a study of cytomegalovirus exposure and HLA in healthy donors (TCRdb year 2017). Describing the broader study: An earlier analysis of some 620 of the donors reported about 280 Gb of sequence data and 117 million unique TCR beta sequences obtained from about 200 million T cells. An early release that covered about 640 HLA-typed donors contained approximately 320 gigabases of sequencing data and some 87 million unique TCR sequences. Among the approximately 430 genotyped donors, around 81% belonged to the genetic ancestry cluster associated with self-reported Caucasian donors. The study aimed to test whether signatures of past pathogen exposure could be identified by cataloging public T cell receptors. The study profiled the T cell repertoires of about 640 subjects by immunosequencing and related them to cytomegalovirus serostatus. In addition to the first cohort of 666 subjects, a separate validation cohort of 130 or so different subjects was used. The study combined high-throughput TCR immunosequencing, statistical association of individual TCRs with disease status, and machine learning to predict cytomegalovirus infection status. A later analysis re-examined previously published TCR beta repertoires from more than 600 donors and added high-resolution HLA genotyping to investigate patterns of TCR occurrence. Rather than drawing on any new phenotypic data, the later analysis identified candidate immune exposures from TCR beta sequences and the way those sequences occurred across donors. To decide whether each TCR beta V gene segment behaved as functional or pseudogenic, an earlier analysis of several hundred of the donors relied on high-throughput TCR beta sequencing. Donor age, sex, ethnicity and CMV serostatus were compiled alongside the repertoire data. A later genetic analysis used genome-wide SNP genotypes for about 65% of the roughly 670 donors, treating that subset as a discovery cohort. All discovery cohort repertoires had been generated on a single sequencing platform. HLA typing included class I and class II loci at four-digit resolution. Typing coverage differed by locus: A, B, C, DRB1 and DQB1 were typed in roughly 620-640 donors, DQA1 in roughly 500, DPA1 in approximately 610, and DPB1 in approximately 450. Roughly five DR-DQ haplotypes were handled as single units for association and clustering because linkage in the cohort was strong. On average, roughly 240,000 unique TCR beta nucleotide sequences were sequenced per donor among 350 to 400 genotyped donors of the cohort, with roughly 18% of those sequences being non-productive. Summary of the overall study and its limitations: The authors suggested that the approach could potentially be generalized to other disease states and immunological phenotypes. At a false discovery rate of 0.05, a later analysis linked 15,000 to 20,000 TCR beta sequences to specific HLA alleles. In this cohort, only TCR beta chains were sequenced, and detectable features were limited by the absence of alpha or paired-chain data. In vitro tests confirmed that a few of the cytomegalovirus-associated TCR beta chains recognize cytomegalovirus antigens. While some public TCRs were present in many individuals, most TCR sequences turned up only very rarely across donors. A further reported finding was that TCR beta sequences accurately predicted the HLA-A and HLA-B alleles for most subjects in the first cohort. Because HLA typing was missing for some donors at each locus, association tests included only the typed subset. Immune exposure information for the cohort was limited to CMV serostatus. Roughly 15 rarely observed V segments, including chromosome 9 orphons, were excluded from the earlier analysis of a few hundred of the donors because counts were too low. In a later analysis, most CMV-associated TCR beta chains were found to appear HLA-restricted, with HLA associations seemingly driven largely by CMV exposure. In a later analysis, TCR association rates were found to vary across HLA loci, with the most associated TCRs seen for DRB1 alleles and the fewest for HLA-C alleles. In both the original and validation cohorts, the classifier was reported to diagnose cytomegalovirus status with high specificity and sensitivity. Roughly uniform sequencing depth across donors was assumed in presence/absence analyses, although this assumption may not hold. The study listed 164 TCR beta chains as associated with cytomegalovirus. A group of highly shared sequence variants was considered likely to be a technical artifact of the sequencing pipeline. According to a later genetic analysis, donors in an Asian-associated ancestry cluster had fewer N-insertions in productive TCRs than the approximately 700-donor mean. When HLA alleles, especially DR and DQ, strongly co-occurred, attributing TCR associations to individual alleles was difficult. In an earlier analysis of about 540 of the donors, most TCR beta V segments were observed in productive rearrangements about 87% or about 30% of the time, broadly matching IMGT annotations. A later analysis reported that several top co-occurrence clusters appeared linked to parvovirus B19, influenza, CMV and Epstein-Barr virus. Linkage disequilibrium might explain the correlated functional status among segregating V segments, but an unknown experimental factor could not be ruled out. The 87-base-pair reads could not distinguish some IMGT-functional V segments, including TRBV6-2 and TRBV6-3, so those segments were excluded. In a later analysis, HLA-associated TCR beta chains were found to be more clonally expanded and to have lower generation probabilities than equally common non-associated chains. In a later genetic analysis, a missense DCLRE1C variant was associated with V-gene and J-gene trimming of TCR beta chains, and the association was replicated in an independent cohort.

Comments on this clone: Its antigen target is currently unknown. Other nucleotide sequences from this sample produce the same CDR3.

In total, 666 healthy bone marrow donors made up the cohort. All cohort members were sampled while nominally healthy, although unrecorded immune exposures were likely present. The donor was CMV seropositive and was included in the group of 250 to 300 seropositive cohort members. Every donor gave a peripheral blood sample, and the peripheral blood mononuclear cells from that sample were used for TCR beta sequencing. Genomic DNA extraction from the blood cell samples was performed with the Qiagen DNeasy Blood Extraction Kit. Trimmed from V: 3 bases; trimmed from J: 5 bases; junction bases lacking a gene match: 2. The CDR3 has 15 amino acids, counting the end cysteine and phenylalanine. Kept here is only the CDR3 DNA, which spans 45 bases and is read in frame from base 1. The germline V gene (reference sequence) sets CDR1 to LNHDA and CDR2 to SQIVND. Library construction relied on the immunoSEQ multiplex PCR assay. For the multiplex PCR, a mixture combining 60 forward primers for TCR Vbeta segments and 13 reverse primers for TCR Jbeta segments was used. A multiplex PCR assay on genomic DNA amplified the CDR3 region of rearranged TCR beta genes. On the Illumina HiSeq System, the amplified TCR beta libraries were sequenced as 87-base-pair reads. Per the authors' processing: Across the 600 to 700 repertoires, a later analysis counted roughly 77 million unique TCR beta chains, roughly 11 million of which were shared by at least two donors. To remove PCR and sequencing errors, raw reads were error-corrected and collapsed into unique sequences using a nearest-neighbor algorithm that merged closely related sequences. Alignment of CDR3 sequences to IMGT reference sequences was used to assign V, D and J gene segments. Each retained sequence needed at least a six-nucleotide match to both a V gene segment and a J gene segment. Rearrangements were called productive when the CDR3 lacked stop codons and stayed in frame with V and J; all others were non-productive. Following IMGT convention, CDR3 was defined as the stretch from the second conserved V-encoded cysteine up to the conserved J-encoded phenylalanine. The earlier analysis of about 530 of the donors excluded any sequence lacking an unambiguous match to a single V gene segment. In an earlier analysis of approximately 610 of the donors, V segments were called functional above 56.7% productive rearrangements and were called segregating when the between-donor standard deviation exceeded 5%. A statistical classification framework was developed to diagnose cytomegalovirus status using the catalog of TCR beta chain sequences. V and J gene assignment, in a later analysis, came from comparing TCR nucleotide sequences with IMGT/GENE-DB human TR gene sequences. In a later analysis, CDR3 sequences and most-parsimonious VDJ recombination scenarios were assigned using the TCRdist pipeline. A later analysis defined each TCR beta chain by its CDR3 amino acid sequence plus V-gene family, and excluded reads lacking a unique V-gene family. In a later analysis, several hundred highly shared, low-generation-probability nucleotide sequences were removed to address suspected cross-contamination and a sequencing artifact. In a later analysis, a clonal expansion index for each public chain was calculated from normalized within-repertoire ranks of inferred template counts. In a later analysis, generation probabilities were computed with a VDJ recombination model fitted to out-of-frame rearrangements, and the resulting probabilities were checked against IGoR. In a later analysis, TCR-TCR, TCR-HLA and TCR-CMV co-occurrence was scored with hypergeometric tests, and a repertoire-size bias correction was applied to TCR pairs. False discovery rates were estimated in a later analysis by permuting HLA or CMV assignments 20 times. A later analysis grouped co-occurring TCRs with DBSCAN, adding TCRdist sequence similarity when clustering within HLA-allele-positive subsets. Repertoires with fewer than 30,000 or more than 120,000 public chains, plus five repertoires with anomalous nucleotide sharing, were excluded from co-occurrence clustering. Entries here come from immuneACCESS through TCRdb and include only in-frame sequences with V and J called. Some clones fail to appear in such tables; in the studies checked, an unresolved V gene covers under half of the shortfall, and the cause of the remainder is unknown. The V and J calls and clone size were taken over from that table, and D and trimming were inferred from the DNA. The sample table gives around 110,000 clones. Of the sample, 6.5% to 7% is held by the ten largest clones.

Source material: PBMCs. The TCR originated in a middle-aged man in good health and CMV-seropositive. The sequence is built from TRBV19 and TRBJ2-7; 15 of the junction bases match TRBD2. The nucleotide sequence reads TGTGCCAGTAGTATCGGGACTAGCGGGAGGAACGAGCAGTACTTC. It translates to CASSIGTSGRNEQYF.